The 14 T cell receptor beta chains below all came from one sample that was sequenced in a study of OX40 agonist ivuxolimab in advanced cancers. Receptors were amplified or captured by the immunoSEQ multiplex PCR assay. Not all clones reach the TCRdb copy of this immuneACCESS table, which keeps in-frame sequences only. Checked studies attribute under half of the gap to unresolved V genes and leave the rest unexplained. Within this sample are about 89,000 clones, with roughly 86% of them counted one time only. The biggest ten clones account for around 6% of the sample. The sequencing used CD4+ or CD8+ T cells sorted from blood, collected in a trial of the OX40 agonist ivuxolimab. All receptors come from an adult with an advanced solid tumor such as melanoma, head and neck, liver or kidney cancer.

This chain joins TRBV5-6 and TRBJ2-5; D gene ambiguous. This CDR3 is built from 11 residues. The V and J ends lost 5 bases and 4 bases respectively, with 6 bases between them. Germline CDR1 is SGHDT and CDR2 is YYEEEE. CDR3 coding DNA: TGTGCCAGCAGGAATCGAGAGACCCAGTACTTC. Amino acid sequence: CASRNRETQYF.

V gene TRBV7-9 combines with J gene TRBJ2-2; D might be TRBD1 (6 bases). The V gene lost 5 bases and the J gene lost 4 bases, with 11 bases spanning the gap. Germline CDR1 is SEHNR and CDR2 is FQNEAQ (reference sequence). The CDR3 is made up of 14 amino acids. CDR3 nucleotides: TGTGCCAGCAGCCCCGACAGGCTCACCGGGGAGCTGTTTTTT. Translation gives CASSPDRLTGELFF.

The genes are TRBV9 and TRBJ1-4; the D gene is possibly TRBD1 (5 bases). The germline V gene encodes CDR1 SGDLS and CDR2 YYNGEE. CDR3 length equals 15 residues. V gave up 0 bases and J gave up 8 bases, with 14 bases separating them. CDR3 DNA sequence: TGTGCCAGCAGCGTAGGAGGAGGGGAAGGGGAAAAACTGTTTTTT. Translated: CASSVGGGEGEKLFF.

This chain links TRBV18 with TRBJ2-4, with 8 bases lining up with TRBD2. Looked up from germline, CDR1 is KGHSH and CDR2 is LQKENI. The CDR3 extends over 21 amino acids. V lost 4 bases to trimming and J lost 1 base; unmatched junction nucleotides: 21. In nucleotides, the CDR3 is TGTGCCAGCTCACTTAAAGGAGGTCTGCGGGGGGAAGACGGTGCCAAAAACATTCAGTACTTC. Its translation is CASSLKGGLRGEDGAKNIQYF.

The chain has TRBV11-3 and TRBJ2-3; D is uncertain. The CDR3 is 15 residues long. Deletions cut 1 base from V and 4 bases from J, with 12 bases between. Per germline, CDR1 SGHNT and CDR2 YENEEA. Written as DNA, the CDR3 is TGTGCCAGCAGCTTAGGGGTCAATACCGCAGATACGCAGTATTTT. This codes for CASSLGVNTADTQYF.

The chain joins TRBV9 to TRBJ1-1; D possibly corresponds to TRBD1 (6 bases). This CDR3 region has 14 residues. Germline values: CDR1 SGDLS, CDR2 YYNGEE. Trimming left V 2 bases short and J 2 bases short, with 10 bases between. The CDR3 nucleotides read TGTGCCAGCAGCGTGACAGGTTTTAACACTGAAGCTTTCTTT. It translates to CASSVTGFNTEAFF.

This chain connects TRBV7-3 to TRBJ2-1, with no clear D. The V end was cut by 5 bases, the J end by 9 bases, with 11 bases between. Germline CDR1 SGHTA, CDR2 FQGTGA. This CDR3 has 12 amino acids. The CDR3 sequence is CASSEVTGEQFF. The CDR3 DNA reads TGTGCCAGCAGCGAAGTTACCGGTGAGCAGTTCTTC.

This clone was observed a handful of times. The CDR3 sequence is CASSFLRGGKNTGELFF. CDR3 DNA: TGTGCCAGCAGTTTCCTAAGGGGAGGCAAAAACACCGGGGAGCTGTTTTTT. The chain employs TRBV27 and TRBJ2-2, with D possibly being TRBD2 (6 bases). CDR1 MNHEY and CDR2 SMNVEV come from the germline V gene (reference sequence). The CDR3 is 17 amino acids. Trimming took 3 bases from V and 2 from J, leaving 16 bases between them.

The chain carries TRBV19 and TRBJ2-2; TRBD1 matches at 8 bases. CDR1 and CDR2 (germline): LNHDA, SQIVND (reference sequence). The CDR3 length is 15 residues. V gave up 7 bases and J gave up 1 base; unmatched junction bases: 5. The CDR3 region has the DNA TGTGCCAGTAAACGAGGACAGGGGAACACCGGGGAGCTGTTTTTT. Protein sequence: CASKRGQGNTGELFF.

The V gene is TRBV5-6, the J gene TRBJ2-7; 9 bases match TRBD2. With V trimmed by 3 bases and J by 0 bases, 4 bases remained unmatched. In germline, CDR1 is SGHDT, CDR2 YYEEEE. The CDR3 consists of 15 residues. CDR3 protein: CASSSSGGRSYEQYF. DNA of the CDR3: TGTGCCAGCAGCTCGAGCGGGGGGCGCTCCTACGAGCAGTACTTC.

The chain employs TRBV19 and TRBJ2-1, with D perhaps TRBD2 (5 bases). The CDR3 sequence is 16 residues long. CDR1 is LNHDA and CDR2 is SQIVND in the germline V gene (reference sequence). The V and J ends lost 1 base and 5 bases respectively, with 15 bases between them. CDR3 amino acids: CASSIGPPGIHNEQFF. The CDR3 DNA sequence: TGTGCCAGTAGTATAGGTCCTCCCGGGATTCACAATGAGCAGTTCTTC.

The chain uses TRBV19 and TRBJ2-5; TRBD2 agrees at 7 bases. After removal of 7 bases from V and 5 bases from J, the junction contained 10 bases not matched to a gene. This CDR3 is 14 amino acids long. The germline gives CDR1 LNHDA, CDR2 SQIVND (reference sequence). CDR3 residues: CASTGGYTRETQYF. CDR3 DNA: TGTGCCAGTACGGGAGGCTACACGAGGGAGACCCAGTACTTC.

As to this clone: An end of the junction differs from the germline gene, which may be a read error. V and J are TRBV7-7 and TRBJ2-5; 15 bases fit TRBD2. The germline gives CDR1 SSHAT, CDR2 FNYEAQ (reference sequence). CDR3 length: 16 amino acids. DNA of the CDR3: TGTGCTAGCAGCTTGGGACTAGCGGGAGGCTTGGAGACCCAGTACTTC. Protein: CASSLGLAGGLETQYF.

The rearrangement links TRBV7-9 to TRBJ2-5; D not certain. The V gene lost 4 bases and the J gene lost 5 bases, with 11 bases spanning the gap. Germline-derived CDR1 and CDR2 are SEHNR and FQNEAQ (reference sequence). The CDR3 is made up of 13 amino acids. This CDR3 is CASSSILGETQYF. The CDR3 nucleotides are TGTGCCAGCAGCTCTATATTGGGGGAGACCCAGTACTTC.